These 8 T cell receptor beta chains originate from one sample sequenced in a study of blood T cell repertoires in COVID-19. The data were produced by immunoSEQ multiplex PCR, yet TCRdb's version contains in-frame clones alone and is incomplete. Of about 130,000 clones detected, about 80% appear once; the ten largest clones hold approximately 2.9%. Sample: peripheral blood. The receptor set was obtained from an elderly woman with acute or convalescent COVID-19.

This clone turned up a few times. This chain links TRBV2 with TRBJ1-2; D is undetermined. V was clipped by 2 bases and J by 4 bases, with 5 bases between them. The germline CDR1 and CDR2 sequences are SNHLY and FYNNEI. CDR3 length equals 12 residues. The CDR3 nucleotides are TGTGCCAGCAGTGAAAACAGCTATGGCTACACCTTC. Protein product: CASSENSYGYTF.

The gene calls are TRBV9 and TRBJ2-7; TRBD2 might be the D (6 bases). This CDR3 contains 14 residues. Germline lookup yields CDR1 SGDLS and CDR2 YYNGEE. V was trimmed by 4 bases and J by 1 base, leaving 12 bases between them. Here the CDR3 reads CASSPGGLSYEQYF. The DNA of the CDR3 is TGTGCCAGCAGCCCCGGGGGACTTTCCTACGAGCAGTACTTC.

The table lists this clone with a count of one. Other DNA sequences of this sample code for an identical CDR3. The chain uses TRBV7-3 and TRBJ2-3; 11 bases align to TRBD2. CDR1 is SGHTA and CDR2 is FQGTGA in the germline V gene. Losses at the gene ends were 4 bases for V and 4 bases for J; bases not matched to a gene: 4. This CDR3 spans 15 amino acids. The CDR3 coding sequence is TGTGCCAGCAGCTCTTTAGCGGGGGGGGCAGATACGCAGTATTTT. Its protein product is CASSSLAGGADTQYF.

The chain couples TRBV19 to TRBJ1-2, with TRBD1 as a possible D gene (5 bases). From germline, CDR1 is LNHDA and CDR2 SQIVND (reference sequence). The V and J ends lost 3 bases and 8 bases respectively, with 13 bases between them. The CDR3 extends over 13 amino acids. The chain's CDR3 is CASSIGAERGYTF. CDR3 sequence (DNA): TGTGCCAGTAGTATTGGGGCAGAGCGCGGCTACACCTTC.

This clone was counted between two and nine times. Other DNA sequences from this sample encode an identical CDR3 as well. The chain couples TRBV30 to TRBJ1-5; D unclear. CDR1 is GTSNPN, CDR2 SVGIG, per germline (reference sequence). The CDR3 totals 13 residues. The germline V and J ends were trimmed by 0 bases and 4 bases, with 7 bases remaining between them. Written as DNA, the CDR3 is TGTGCCTGGAGTGTTTCTTTAAATCAGCCCCAGCATTTT. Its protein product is CAWSVSLNQPQHF. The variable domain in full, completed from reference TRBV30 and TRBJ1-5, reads SQTIHQWPATLVQPVGSPLSLECTVEGTSNPNLYWYRQAAGRGLQLLFYSVGIGQISSEVPQNLSASRPQDRQFILSSKKLLLSDSGFYLCAWSVSLNQPQHFGDGTRLSIL.

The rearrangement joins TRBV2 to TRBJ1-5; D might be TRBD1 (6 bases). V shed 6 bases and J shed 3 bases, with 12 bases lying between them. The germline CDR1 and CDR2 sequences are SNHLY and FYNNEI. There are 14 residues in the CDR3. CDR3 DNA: TGTGCCAGCAGAGAACAGGGTCTCAATCAGCCCCAGCATTTT. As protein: CASREQGLNQPQHF.

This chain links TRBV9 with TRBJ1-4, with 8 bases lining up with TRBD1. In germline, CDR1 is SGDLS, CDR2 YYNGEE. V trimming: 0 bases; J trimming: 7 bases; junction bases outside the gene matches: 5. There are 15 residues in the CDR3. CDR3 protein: CASSVEGRGREKLFF. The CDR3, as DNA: TGTGCCAGCAGCGTAGAAGGCAGGGGGCGTGAAAAACTGTTTTTT.

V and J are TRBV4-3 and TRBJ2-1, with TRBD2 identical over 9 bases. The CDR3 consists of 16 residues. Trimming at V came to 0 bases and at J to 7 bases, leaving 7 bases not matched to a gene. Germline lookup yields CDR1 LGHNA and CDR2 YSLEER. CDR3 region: CASSQEGLAGWNEQFF. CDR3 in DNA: TGCGCCAGCAGCCAAGAAGGGCTAGCGGGGTGGAATGAGCAGTTCTTC.